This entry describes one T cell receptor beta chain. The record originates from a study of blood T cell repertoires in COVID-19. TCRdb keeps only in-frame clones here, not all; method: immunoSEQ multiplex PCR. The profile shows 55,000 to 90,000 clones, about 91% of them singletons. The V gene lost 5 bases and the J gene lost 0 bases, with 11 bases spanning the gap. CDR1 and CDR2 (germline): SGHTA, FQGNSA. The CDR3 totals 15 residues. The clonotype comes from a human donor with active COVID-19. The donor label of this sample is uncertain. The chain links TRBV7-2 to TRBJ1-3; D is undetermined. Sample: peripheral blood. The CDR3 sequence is CASSLLLSSGNTIYF. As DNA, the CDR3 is TGTGCCAGCAGCCTGCTCTTGAGCTCTGGAAACACCATATATTTT.